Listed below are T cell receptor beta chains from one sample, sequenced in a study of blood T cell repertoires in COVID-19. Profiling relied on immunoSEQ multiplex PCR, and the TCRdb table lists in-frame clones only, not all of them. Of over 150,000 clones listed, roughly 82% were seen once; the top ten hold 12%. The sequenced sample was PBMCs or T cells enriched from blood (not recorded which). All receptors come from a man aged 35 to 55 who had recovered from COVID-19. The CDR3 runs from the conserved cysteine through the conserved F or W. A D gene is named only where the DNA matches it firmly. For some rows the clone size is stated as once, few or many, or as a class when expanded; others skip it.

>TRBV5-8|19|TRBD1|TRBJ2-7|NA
TGTGCCAGCAGCCATAGCCCGCTTCGTGGCGGGACAGGGGCCTACGAGCAGTACTTC
CASSHSPLRGGTGAYEQYF
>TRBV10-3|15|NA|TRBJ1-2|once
TGTGCCATCAGTGAATCCGCCGACAGGAGGCCCGGCTACACCTTC
CAISESADRRPGYTF
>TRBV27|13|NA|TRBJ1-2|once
TGTGCCAGCAGTTTAGGACAGCTGTATGGCTACACCTTC
CASSLGQLYGYTF
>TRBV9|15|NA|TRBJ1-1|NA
TGTGCCAGCAGCGTAGCTATAGGGGGAGACACTGAAGCTTTCTTT
CASSVAIGGDTEAFF
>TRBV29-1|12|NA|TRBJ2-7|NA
TGCAGTTATCGAGACTCCTTCTACGAGCAGTACTTC
CSYRDSFYEQYF
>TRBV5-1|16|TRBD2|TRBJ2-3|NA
TGCGCCAGCAGCTTGGTCCTCAGCGGGAGGGCAGATACGCAGTATTTT
CASSLVLSGRADTQYF
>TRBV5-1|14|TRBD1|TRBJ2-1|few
TGCGCCAGCAGCGTAACAGGGGGCCAGAATGAGCAGTTCTTC
CASSVTGGQNEQFF
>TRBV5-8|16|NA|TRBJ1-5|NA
TGTGCCAGCAGCACTATGACAGTTTATAGCAATCAGCCCCAGCATTTT
CASSTMTVYSNQPQHF
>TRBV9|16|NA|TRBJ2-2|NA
TGTGCCAGCAGCGTAGATCCAGCGGTAAACACCGGGGAGCTGTTTTTT
CASSVDPAVNTGELFF
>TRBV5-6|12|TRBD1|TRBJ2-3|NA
TGTGCCAGCAGCCCAGGTGCCGGGACAGAGTATTTT
CASSPGAGTEYF
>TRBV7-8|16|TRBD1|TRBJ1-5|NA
TGTGCCAGCAGCATCCGGGACAGGGATTGGGATCAGCCCCAGCATTTT
CASSIRDRDWDQPQHF
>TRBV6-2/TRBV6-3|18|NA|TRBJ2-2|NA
TGTGCCAGCAGCAGAAGGATTGGACAGACCTCAGGGGCCGGGGAGCTGTTTTTT
CASSRRIGQTSGAGELFF
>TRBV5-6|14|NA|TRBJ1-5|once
TGTGCCAGCAGCTACTCCGATAGCAATCAGCCCCAGCATTTT
CASSYSDSNQPQHF
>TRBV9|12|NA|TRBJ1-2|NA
TGTGCCAGCAGCGCAGGGGAGAAGGGCTACACCTTC
CASSAGEKGYTF
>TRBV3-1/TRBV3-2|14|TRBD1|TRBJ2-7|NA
TGTGCCAGCAGCCCGGGGACAGGTTCCTACGAGCAGTACTTC
CASSPGTGSYEQYF
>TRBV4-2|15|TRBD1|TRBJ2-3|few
TGTGCCAGCAGCCAAAGGACAGGGGACACAGATACGCAGTATTTT
CASSQRTGDTDTQYF
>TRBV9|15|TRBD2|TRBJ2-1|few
TGTGCCAGCAGCGTAGAGCCTAGCGGGAGTAATGAGCAGTTCTTC
CASSVEPSGSNEQFF
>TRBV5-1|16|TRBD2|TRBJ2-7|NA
TGCGCCAGCAGCTTGCGAGCGGGAGAGGGCTCTACGGAGCAGTACTTC
CASSLRAGEGSTEQYF
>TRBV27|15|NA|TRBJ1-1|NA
TGTGCCAGCAGTTTAGGGAGCATGTTAAACACTGAAGCTTTCTTT
CASSLGSMLNTEAFF
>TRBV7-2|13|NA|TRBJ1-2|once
TGTGCCACCCAACTAGGAGGGATCTATGGCTACACCTTC
CATQLGGIYGYTF
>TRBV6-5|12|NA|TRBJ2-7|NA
TGTGCCAGCAGCCCCCCGCTCCGGGAGAGGTACTTC
CASSPPLRERYF
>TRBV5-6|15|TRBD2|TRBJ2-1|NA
TGTGCCAGCAGCTTGAAAGGACTAGAATACAATGAGCAGTTCTTC
CASSLKGLEYNEQFF
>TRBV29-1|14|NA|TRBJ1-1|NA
TGCAGCGTCGCCAGCGACAGATTTGTAAGCAAAGCTTTCTTT
CSVASDRFVSKAFF
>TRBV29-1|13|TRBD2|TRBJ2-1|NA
TGCAGCGAGTGGGAGGGCCCTCTTAATGAGCAGTTCTTC
CSEWEGPLNEQFF
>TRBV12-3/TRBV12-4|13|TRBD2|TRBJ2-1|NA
TGTGCCAGTCGGCGGGGGGCCCCCGGTGAGCAGTTCTTC
CASRRGAPGEQFF
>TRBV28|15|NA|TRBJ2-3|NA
TGTGCCAGCAGTTTTTTGTCCGGGATGGCAGATACGCAGTATTTT
CASSFLSGMADTQYF
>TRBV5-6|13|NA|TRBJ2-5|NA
TGTGCCAGCGAGGTGGTCAATGTCGAGACCCAGTACTTC
CASEVVNVETQYF
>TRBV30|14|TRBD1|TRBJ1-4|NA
TGTGCCTGTCGGCGACAGGGTGGGGATGAAAAACTGTTTTTT
CACRRQGGDEKLFF
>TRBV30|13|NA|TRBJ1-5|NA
TGTGCCTGGAGTGCAGGGCCTGGACAGCCCCAGCATTTT
CAWSAGPGQPQHF
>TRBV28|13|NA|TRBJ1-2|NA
TGTGCCAGCAGGTCGACAGGATCCTATGGCTACACCTTC
CASRSTGSYGYTF
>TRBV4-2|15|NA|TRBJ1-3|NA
TGTGCCAGCAGCCCCCTGGGGGGTGACAGAAACACCATATATTTT
CASSPLGGDRNTIYF
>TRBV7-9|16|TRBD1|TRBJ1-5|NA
TGTGCCAGCAGCTTAGGGACAGGAACTCTCAATCAGCCCCAGCATTTT
CASSLGTGTLNQPQHF
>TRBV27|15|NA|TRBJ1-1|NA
TGTGCCAGCAGTTCCGCCGGCAGGGTGGTTGGTGAAGCTTTCTTT
CASSSAGRVVGEAFF
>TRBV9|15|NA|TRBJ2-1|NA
TGTGCCAGCAGCGGCCCCCAGTTCCTTTACAATGAGCAGTTCTTC
CASSGPQFLYNEQFF
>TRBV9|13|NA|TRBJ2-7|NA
TGTGCCAGCAGCGTAGGGGCAGGGGACGAGCAGTACTTC
CASSVGAGDEQYF
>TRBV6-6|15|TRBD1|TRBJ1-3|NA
TGTGCCAGCAGCTCGACAGGGTCCTCTGGAAACACCATATATTTT
CASSSTGSSGNTIYF
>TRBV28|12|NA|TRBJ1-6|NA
TGTGCCAGCAGCTTTATTAATTCACCCCTCCACTTT
CASSFINSPLHF
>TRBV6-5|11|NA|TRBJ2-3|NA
TGTGCCAGCAGCCCCGGGGATACGCAGTATTTT
CASSPGDTQYF
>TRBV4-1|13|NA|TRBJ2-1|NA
TGCGCCAGCAGCCAAGATATGTATTTTGAGCAGTTCTTC
CASSQDMYFEQFF
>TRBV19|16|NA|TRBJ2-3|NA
TGTGCCAGTACCAACCGGGACACGGGGAGGGCACCTGCGCAGTATTTT
CASTNRDTGRAPAQYF
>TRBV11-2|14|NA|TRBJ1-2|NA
TGTGCCAGCAGCTTAGGAGCACAGCTCTATGGCTACACCTTC
CASSLGAQLYGYTF
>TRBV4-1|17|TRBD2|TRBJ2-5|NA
TGCGCCAGCAGCCAAGAATTTAGACTAGCGGGAGCAGAGACCCAGTACTTC
CASSQEFRLAGAETQYF
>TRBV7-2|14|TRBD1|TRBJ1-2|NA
TGTGCCAGCAGCCCCGGGACAGGGGGTTTTGGCTACACCTTC
CASSPGTGGFGYTF
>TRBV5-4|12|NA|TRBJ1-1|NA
TGTGCCAGCAGCTACCCCCGGGGGGCGGCTTTCTTT
CASSYPRGAAFF
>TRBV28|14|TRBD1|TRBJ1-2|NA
TGTGCCAGCAGGGAGGGACAGGGTGGAGATGGCTACACCTTC
CASREGQGGDGYTF
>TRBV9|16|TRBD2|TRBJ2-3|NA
TGTGCCAGCAGCGTAGCTGTGCGGGAGGGCACAGATACGCAGTATTTT
CASSVAVREGTDTQYF
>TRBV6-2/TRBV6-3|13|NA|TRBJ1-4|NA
TGTGCCAGCAGCCAAGTCCCCGGTGAAAAACTGTTTTTT
CASSQVPGEKLFF
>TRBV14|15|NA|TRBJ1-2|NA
TGTGCCAGCAGCCAAAGAAGGACGGGGAGCCGTGGCTACACCTTC
CASSQRRTGSRGYTF
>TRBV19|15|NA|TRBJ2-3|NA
TGTGCCAGTAGTATAGTAGCGGTTAGCACAGATACGCAGTATTTT
CASSIVAVSTDTQYF
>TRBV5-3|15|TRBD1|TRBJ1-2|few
TGTGCCAGAAGCCGTCGACAGGGTGCGAACTATGGCTACACCTTC
CARSRRQGANYGYTF